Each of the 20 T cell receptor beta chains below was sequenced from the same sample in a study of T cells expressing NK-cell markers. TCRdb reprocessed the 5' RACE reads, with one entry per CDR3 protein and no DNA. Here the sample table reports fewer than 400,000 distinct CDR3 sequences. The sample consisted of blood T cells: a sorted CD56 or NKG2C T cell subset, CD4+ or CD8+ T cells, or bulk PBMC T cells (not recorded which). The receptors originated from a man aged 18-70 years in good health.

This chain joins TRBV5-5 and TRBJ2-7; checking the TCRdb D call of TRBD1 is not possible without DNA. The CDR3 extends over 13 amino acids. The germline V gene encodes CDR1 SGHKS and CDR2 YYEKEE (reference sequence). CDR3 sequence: CASSSTGVYEQYF.

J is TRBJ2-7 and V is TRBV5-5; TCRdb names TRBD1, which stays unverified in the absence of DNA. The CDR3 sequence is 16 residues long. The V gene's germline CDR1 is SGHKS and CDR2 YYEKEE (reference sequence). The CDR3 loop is CASSSKGSRASYEQYF.

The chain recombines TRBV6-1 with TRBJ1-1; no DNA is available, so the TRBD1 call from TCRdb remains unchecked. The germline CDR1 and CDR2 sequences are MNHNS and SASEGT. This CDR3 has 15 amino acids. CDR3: CASSPGQGIRTEAFF.

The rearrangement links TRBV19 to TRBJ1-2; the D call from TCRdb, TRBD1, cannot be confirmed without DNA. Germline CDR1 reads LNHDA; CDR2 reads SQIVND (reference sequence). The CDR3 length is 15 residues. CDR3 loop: CASSMVQGTNYGYTF.

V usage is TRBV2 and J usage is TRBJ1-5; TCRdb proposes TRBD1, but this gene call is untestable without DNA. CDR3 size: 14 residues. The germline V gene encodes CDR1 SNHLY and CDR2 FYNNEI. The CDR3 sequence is CASSVPAGTQPQHF.

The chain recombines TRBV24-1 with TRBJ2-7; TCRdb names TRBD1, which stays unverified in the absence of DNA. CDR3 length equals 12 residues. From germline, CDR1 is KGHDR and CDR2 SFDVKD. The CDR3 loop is CATSIDSYEQYF.

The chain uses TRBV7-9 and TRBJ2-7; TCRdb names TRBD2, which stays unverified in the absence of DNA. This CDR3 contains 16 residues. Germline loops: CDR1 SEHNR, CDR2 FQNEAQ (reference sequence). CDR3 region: CASSSPKNGITYEQYF.

This CDR3 is CASKGWGSGEQYF. The chain employs TRBV12-3 or TRBV12-4 and TRBJ2-7; TCRdb picks TRBD1, but there is no DNA to check that call. There are 13 residues in the CDR3.

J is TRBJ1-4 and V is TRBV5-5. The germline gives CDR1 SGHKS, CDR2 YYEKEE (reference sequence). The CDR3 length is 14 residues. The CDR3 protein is CASSPRFFNEKLFF.

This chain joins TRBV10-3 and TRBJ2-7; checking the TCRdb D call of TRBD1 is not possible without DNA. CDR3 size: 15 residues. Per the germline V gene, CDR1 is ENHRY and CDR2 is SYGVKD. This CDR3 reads CAISAEWDRGTEQYF.

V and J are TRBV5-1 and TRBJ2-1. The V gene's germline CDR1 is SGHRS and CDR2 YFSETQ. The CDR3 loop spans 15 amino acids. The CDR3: CASSLEGHSYNEQFF.

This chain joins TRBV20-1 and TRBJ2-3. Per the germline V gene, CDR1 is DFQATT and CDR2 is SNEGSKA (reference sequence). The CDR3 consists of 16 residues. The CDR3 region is CSAREVGATSTDTQYF.

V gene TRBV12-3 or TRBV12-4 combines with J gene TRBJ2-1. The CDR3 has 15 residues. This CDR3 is CASRWSSSSYNEQFF.

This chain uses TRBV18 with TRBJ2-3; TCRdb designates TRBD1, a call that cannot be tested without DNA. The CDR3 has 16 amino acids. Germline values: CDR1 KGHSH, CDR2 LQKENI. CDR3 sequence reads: CASSPGTGTATDTQYF. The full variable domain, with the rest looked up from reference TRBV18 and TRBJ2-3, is NAGVMQNPRHLVRRRGQEARLRCSPMKGHSHVYWYRQLPEEGLKFMVYLQKENIIDESGMPKERFSAEFPKEGPSILRIQQVVRGDSAAYFCASSPGTGTATDTQYFGPGTRLTVL.

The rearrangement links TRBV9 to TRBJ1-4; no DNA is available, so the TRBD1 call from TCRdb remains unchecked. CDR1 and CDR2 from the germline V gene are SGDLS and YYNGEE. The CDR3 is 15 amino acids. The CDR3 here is CASSGGQGGGEKLFF.

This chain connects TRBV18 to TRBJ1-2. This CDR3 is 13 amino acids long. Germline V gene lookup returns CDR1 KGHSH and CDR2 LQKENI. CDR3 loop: CASSRDPQMSYTF.

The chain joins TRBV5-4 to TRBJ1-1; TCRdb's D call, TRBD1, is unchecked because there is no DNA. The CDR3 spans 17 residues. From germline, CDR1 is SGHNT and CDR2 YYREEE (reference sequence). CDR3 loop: CASRNGAPLQRNTEAFF.

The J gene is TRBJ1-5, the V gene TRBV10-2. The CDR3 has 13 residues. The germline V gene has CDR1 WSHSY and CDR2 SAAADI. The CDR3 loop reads CASSIGLRQPQHF.

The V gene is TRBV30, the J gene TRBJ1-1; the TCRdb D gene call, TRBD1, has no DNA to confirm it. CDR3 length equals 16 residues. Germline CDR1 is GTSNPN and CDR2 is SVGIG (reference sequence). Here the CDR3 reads CAWNHPRGDLSGEAFF.

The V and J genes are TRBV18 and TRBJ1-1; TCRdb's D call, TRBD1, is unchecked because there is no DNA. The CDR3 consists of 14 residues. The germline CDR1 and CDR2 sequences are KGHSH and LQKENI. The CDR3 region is CASSDLMGRDEAFF.